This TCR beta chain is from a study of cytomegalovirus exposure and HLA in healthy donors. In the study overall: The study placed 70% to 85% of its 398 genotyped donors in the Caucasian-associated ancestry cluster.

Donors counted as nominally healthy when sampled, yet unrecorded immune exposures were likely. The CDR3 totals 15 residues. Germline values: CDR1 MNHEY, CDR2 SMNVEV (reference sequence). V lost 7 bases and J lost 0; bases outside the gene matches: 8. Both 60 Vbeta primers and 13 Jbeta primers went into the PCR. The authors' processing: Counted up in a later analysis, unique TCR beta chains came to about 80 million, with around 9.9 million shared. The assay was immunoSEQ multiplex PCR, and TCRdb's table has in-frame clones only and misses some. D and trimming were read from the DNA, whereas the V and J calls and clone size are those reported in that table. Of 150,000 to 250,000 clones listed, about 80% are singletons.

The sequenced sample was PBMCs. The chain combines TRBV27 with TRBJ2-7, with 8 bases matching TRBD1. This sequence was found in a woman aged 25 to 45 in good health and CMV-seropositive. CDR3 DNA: TGTGCCAGCAACCCAGGACAGGGTCGCTCCTACGAGCAGTACTTC. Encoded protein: CASNPGQGRSYEQYF.